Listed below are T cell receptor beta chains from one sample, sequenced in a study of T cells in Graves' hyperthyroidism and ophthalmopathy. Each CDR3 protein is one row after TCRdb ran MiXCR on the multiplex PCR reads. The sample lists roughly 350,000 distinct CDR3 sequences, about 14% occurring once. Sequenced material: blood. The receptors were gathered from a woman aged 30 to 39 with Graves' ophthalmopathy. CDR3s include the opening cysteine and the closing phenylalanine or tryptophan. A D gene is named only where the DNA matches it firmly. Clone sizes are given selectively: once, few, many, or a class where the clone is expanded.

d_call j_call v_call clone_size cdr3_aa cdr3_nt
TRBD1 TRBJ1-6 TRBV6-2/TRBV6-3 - CASRITGQDSPLHF TGTGCCAGCAGAATTACCGGACAGGATTCACCCCTCCACTTT
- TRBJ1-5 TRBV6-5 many CASSYSRIGFPSNQPQHF TGTGCCAGCAGTTACTCGAGGATCGGGTTCCCTAGCAATCAGCCCCAGCATTTT
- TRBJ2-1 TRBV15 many CATSRLGGYNEQFF TGTGCCACCAGCAGGCTCGGGGGATACAATGAGCAGTTCTTC
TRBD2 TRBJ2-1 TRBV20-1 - CSARTQLAGAYNEQFF TGCAGTGCTAGGACCCAACTAGCGGGAGCGTACAATGAGCAGTTCTTC
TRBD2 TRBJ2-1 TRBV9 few CASSPAGTIRSNEQFF TGTGCCAGCAGCCCCGCCGGGACTATAAGAAGTAATGAGCAGTTCTTC
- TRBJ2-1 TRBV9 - CASSISSSLSYNEQFF TGTGCCAGCAGCATCTCTAGCAGCCTGTCCTACAATGAGCAGTTCTTC
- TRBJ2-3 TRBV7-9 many CASSLVPDGASTDTQYF TGTGCCAGCAGCTTAGTGCCGGACGGCGCTAGCACAGATACGCAGTATTTT
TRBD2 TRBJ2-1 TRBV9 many CASSVVLAGAPAHNEQFF TGTGCCAGCAGCGTAGTCCTAGCGGGGGCCCCCGCCCACAATGAGCAGTTCTTC
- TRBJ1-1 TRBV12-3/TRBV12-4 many CASSLWTATEAFF TGTGCCAGCAGTCTCTGGACAGCTACTGAAGCTTTCTTT
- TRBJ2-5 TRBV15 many CATRGGTHQETQYF TGTGCCACCAGAGGGGGGACACACCAAGAGACCCAGTACTTC
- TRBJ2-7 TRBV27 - CASSPTQTYEQYF TGTGCCAGCAGTCCGACCCAGACCTACGAGCAGTACTTC
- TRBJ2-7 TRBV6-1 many CASRSYTGTPSYEQYF TGTGCCAGCAGATCCTACACCGGGACTCCCTCCTACGAGCAGTACTTC
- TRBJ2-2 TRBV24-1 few CATSGPANTGELFF TGTGCCACCAGTGGCCCAGCGAACACCGGGGAGCTGTTTTTT
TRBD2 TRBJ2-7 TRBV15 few CATSTGTRGGQYF TGTGCCACCAGTACCGGGACTAGAGGGGGGCAGTACTTC
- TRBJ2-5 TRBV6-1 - CASQTGHQETQYF TGTGCCTCTCAGACAGGCCATCAAGAGACCCAGTACTTC
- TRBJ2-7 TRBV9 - CASSVDGGDLSNEQYF TGTGCCAGCAGCGTAGATGGCGGGGACCTCTCTAACGAGCAGTACTTC
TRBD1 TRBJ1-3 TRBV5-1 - CASSVGTDGNTIYF TGCGCCAGCAGCGTCGGGACAGACGGAAACACCATATATTTT
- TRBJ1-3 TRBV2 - CASKAGISSGNTIYF TGTGCCAGCAAGGCCGGAATTAGCTCTGGAAACACCATATATTTT
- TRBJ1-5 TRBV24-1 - CATSDKGVGGNQPQHF TGTGCCACCAGTGATAAGGGAGTCGGGGGAAATCAGCCCCAGCATTTT
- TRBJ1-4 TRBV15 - CATSRPGEKLFF TGTGCCACCAGCAGACCAGGGGAAAAACTGTTTTTT
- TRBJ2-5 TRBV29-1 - CSVSPGGGQETQYF TGCAGCGTTTCACCAGGGGGAGGGCAAGAGACCCAGTACTTC
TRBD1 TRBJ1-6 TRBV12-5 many CASGGTGNSPLHF TGTGCTAGTGGGGGGACAGGCAATTCACCCCTCCACTTT